This TCR beta chain stems from a study of tumor and adjacent non-tumor tissue in lung cancer. Study context: There were fewer than 15 adenocarcinoma, 2 squamous cell carcinoma and 1 small cell lung cancer cases. Patients were aged about 30 to 80, roughly nine men and 5 women, stage I to III.

No cell sorting was done before RNA was extracted from the tissue. Donors were chemotherapy-naive, newly diagnosed lung cancer surgical patients in China, August–November 2014. A modified ARM-PCR protocol with three rounds of nested PCR amplified TCRbeta. Via MiXCR, TCRdb re-called the multiplex PCR reads, giving one row per CDR3 protein. The sample contains 120,000 to 150,000 distinct CDR3 sequences, around 60% of which appear only once. Concerning this clonotype itself: At one end the junction does not follow the germline gene, possibly because of a read error.

The source is a man aged 60 to 75 with small cell lung cancer. The specimen sequenced was lung tumor tissue.

The CDR3 nucleotides read TGCAGCGTTGGTAGCCAAGACACCCAGTACTTC. It is translated as CSVGSQDTQYF. This chain uses TRBV29-1 with TRBJ2-5; D call uncertain. CDR3 length equals 11 residues. From germline, CDR1 is SQVTM and CDR2 ANQGSEA.